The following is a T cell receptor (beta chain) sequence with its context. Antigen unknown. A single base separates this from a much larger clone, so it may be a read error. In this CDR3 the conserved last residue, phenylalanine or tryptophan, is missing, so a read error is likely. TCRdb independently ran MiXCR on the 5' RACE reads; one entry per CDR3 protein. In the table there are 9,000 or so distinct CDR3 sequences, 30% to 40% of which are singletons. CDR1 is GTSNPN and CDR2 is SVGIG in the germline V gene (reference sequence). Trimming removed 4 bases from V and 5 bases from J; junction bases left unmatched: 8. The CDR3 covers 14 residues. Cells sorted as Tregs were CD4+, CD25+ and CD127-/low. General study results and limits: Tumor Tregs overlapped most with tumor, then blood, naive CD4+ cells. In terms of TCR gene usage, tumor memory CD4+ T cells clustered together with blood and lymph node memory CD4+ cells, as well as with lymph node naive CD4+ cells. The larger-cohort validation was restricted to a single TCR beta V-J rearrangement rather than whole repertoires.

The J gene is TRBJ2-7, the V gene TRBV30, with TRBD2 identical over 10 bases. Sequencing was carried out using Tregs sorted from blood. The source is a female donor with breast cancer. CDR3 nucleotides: TGTGCCTGGAAAGAAGCGGGAGGGCCCCACGAGCAGTACTCC. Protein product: CAWKEAGGPHEQYS.